These 27 T cell receptor beta chains were sequenced from one sample in a study of cytomegalovirus exposure and HLA in healthy donors. 60 Vbeta and 13 Jbeta primers were used in PCR. Some clones are missing from TCRdb's copy, which holds only in-frame ones; the method was immunoSEQ multiplex PCR. Among 150,000 to 200,000 clones listed, approximately 85% were seen once. Material: PBMCs. Source of these receptors: a man between 18 and 35 years old in good health and CMV-seropositive.

The gene calls are TRBV7-2 and TRBJ2-5; possible D gene TRBD1, 6 bases. Germline CDR1 is SGHTA and CDR2 is FQGNSA. This CDR3 contains 16 residues. Trimming removed 5 bases from V and 2 bases from J, with 18 bases in between. The CDR3 is CASSRGQGPTQETQYF. The CDR3 DNA reads TGTGCCAGCAGCCGGGGACAAGGCCCAACACAAGAGACCCAGTACTTC.

The rearrangement links TRBV6-1 to TRBJ1-1; TRBD1 aligns across 8 bases. This CDR3 comprises 14 residues. CDR1 and CDR2 (germline): MNHNS, SASEGT. J gave up 3 bases and V 7 bases, and 7 bases lay outside the gene matches. CDR3 bases: TGTGCCAGCATTTACGACAGGGGTGACACTGAAGCTTTCTTT. Translating it yields CASIYDRGDTEAFF.

This clone came up once. The chain has TRBV29-1 and TRBJ1-2, with a possible D match to TRBD1 (6 bases). Germline CDR1 reads SQVTM; CDR2 reads ANQGSEA. This CDR3 has 12 residues. V was clipped by 5 bases and J by 8 bases, with 15 bases between them. CDR3 amino acids: CSVYGRGFGYTF. The CDR3, as DNA: TGCAGCGTTTACGGGAGGGGGTTCGGCTACACCTTC.

This chain connects TRBV2 to TRBJ2-1, with 9 bases lining up with TRBD2. V dropped 7 bases and J dropped 0; count of bases not matched to a gene: 10. The length of the CDR3 is 17 residues. The germline V gene encodes CDR1 SNHLY and CDR2 FYNNEI. The CDR3 protein is CASKISAGGGSYNEQFF. The CDR3 bases are TGTGCCAGCAAAATTTCAGCGGGGGGTGGCTCCTACAATGAGCAGTTCTTC.

This clone was picked up one time. This rearrangement joins TRBV9 to TRBJ2-5; D might be TRBD2 (6 bases). This CDR3 is built from 16 residues. Germline V gene data show CDR1 as SGDLS and CDR2 as YYNGEE. Trimming pared 0 bases from V and 2 bases from J, leaving 14 bases between. CDR3 residues: CASSVGGGVGQETQYF. CDR3 DNA: TGTGCCAGCAGCGTAGGGGGCGGGGTCGGACAAGAGACCCAGTACTTC.

This chain connects TRBV7-2 to TRBJ2-3, with a tentative D call TRBD2 (6 bases). V lost 1 base and J lost 4, with 6 bases in between. CDR3 length: 13 residues. The germline gives CDR1 SGHTA, CDR2 FQGNSA. DNA of the CDR3: TGTGCCAGCAGCTTAGGCGGGGCAGATACGCAGTATTTT. It specifies CASSLGGADTQYF.

The chain uses TRBV29-1 and TRBJ2-5, with 8 nucleotides matching TRBD1. The J call may be faulty, since TRBJ2-7 better matches the DNA end. The V gene's germline CDR1 is SQVTM and CDR2 ANQGSEA. The CDR3 totals 12 residues. The CDR3 sequence is CSAGQGWDEQYF. The CDR3 DNA reads TGCAGCGCCGGACAGGGATGGGACGAGCAGTACTTC.

This clone showed up just once. This chain uses TRBV7-9 with TRBJ1-4; 8 bases fit TRBD1. CDR3 length: 13 residues. V shed 7 bases, J shed 3 bases, and the junction held 1 base outside the gene matches. Germline CDR1 SEHNR, CDR2 FQNEAQ (reference sequence). The DNA of the CDR3 is TGTGCCAGCACGACAGGGGCTAATGAAAAACTGTTTTTT. Translating it yields CASTTGANEKLFF.

This chain uses TRBV30 with TRBJ2-5; 11 bases agree with TRBD1. CDR3 size: 15 residues. Germline CDR1 is GTSNPN and CDR2 is SVGIG (reference sequence). Trimming at V came to 0 bases and at J to 4 bases, leaving 4 bases not matched to a gene. The CDR3 region has the DNA TGTGCCTGGAGTGTTTGGGACAGGGGGTCAGAGACCCAGTACTTC. Residues: CAWSVWDRGSETQYF.

The V and J genes are TRBV12-5 and TRBJ1-2; D not certain. Germline CDR1 LGHNT, CDR2 FRNRAP. The CDR3 contains 13 residues. V was pared by 2 bases and J by 8 bases, with 12 bases between. CDR3 DNA sequence: TGTGCTAGTGGTTTGTTGCGGGGAGGCGGCTACACCTTC. This sequence encodes CASGLLRGGGYTF. The variable domain in full, with the rest retrieved from reference TRBV12-5 and TRBJ1-2, is DARVTQTPRHKVTEMGQEVTMRCQPILGHNTVFWYRQTMMQGLELLAYFRNRAPLDDSGMPKDRFSAEMPDATLATLKIQPSEPRDSAVYFCASGLLRGGGYTFGSGTRLTVV.

The chain links TRBV6-6 to TRBJ2-4; TRBD2 agrees at 8 bases. CDR1 and CDR2 (germline): MNHNY, SVGAGI (reference sequence). This CDR3 region has 14 residues. Trimming at V came to 5 bases and at J to 5 bases, leaving 5 bases not matched to a gene. CDR3 in amino acids: CASSLSAGENIQYF. The DNA of the CDR3 is TGTGCCAGCAGTCTCTCAGCGGGGGAAAACATTCAGTACTTC.

The chain combines TRBV5-4 with TRBJ2-3; possibly TRBD1 for D (6 bases). The CDR3 is 14 residues long. With 9 bases removed from V and 5 bases from J, the gap between germline ends came to 19 bases. Germline V lookup: CDR1 SGHNT, CDR2 YYREEE (reference sequence). The chain's CDR3 is CATPVGLGGDTQYF. DNA of the CDR3: TGTGCCACCCCCGTAGGGTTAGGGGGAGATACGCAGTATTTT.

The rearrangement uses TRBV27 and TRBJ1-1; unclear D gene. The CDR3 consists of 13 residues. With 3 bases removed from V and 1 base from J, the gap between germline ends came to 6 bases. The germline CDR1 and CDR2 sequences are MNHEY and SMNVEV (reference sequence). Written as DNA, the CDR3 is TGTGCCAGCAGTTTCACCGGGAACACTGAAGCTTTCTTT. It specifies CASSFTGNTEAFF.

This clone was seen a handful of times. The chain links TRBV5-1 to TRBJ2-5; 9 bases are a match to TRBD1. The V and J ends lost 0 bases and 5 bases, in that order; junction bases with no gene match: 5. The V gene's germline CDR1 is SGHRS and CDR2 YFSETQ. The CDR3 has 15 amino acids. CDR3 residues: CASSLGDRDVETQYF. In nucleotides, the CDR3 is TGCGCCAGCAGCTTGGGGGACAGGGATGTTGAGACCCAGTACTTC.

Note on this clone: Compared with germline, one end of the junction differs, possibly owing to a read error. The chain recombines TRBV6-1 with TRBJ1-2, with 8 bases matching TRBD1. Germline assignment: CDR1 MNHNS and CDR2 SASEGT. The CDR3 contains 10 residues. CDR3 region: CASINPGQAF. CDR3 DNA: TGTGCCAGCATCAACCCGGGACAGGCCTTC.

This clone was recorded only once. The V and J genes are TRBV6-1 and TRBJ2-7; 9 positions agree with TRBD1. V lost 5 bases, J lost 6 bases, and 8 bases stayed unmatched. This CDR3 has 14 residues. The germline CDR1 and CDR2 sequences are MNHNS and SASEGT. The chain's CDR3 is CASSYTGQGGEQYF. CDR3 DNA sequence: TGTGCCAGCAGTTATACGGGACAGGGCGGCGAGCAGTACTTC.

The chain joins TRBV10-3 to TRBJ1-2, with TRBD1 matching over 7 bases. V was clipped by 2 bases and J by 2 bases; unmatched bases: 11. Germline assignment: CDR1 ENHRY and CDR2 SYGVKD. CDR3 size: 17 residues. The CDR3, as DNA: TGTGCCATCAGTGAGCACACGAGGACAGGTGAAAACTATGGCTACACCTTC. This encodes CAISEHTRTGENYGYTF.

The chain employs TRBV12-5 and TRBJ1-3, with D unclear. With 1 base removed from V and 0 bases from J, the gap between germline ends came to 22 bases. The CDR3 runs 20 residues. Germline V gives CDR1 LGHNT, CDR2 FRNRAP. CDR3 coding DNA: TGTGCTAGTGGTTTGGATGAGATGGGCAGCTTCGTAACCTCTGGAAACACCATATATTTT. Protein: CASGLDEMGSFVTSGNTIYF.

The genes are TRBV7-9 and TRBJ2-7; D unresolved. The V gene lost 8 bases and the J gene lost 0 bases, with 5 bases spanning the gap. In germline, CDR1 is SEHNR, CDR2 FQNEAQ (reference sequence). The CDR3 contains 11 residues. CDR3 residues: CASSISYEQYF. The CDR3 nucleotides are TGTGCCAGCTCCATCTCCTACGAGCAGTACTTC. Full variable domain (remainder filled in from reference TRBV7-9 and TRBJ2-7): DTGVSQNPRHKITKRGQNVTFRCDPISEHNRLYWYRQTLGQGPEFLTYFQNEAQLEKSRLLSDRFSAERPKGSFSTLEIQRTEQGDSAMYLCASSISYEQYFGPGTRLTVT.

This chain connects TRBV27 to TRBJ2-3; no definite D call. Germline assignment: CDR1 MNHEY and CDR2 SMNVEV (reference sequence). The germline V and J ends were trimmed by 0 bases and 0 bases, with 13 bases remaining between them. The CDR3 sequence is 17 residues long. For the CDR3, the DNA is TGTGCCAGCAGTTTATCGCAGGTGCCCCTTAGCACAGATACGCAGTATTTT. Its translation is CASSLSQVPLSTDTQYF.

This rearrangement joins TRBV7-6 to TRBJ2-5, with 12 bases that match TRBD2. Germline CDR1 is SGHVS and CDR2 is FNYEAQ. This CDR3 spans 13 amino acids. V gave up 2 bases and J gave up 9 bases; unmatched junction bases: 1. CDR3 residues: CASSLSSGGAQYF. CDR3 coding DNA: TGTGCCAGCAGCTTATCTAGCGGGGGGGCCCAGTACTTC.

This chain uses TRBV4-1 with TRBJ2-1; 7 nucleotides agree with TRBD2. The CDR3 is made up of 15 amino acids. Per germline, CDR1 MGHRA and CDR2 YSYEKL. J gave up 10 bases and V 4 bases, and 13 bases lay outside the gene matches. The CDR3 sequence is CASSLRERDFGEQFF. For the CDR3, the DNA is TGCGCCAGCAGCCTCCGGGAGCGGGACTTTGGGGAGCAGTTCTTC.

The chain has TRBV2 and TRBJ1-4; tentative D call: TRBD1 (5 bases). This CDR3 has 12 amino acids. Deletions cut 6 bases from V and 5 bases from J, with 7 bases between. The germline V gene encodes CDR1 SNHLY and CDR2 FYNNEI. The CDR3, as DNA: TGTGCCAGCAGAAGACAGAATGAAAAACTGTTTTTT. This sequence encodes CASRRQNEKLFF.

Notes on this clone: The CDR3 does not close with the conserved phenylalanine or tryptophan, likely indicating a read error. The chain recombines TRBV5-1 with TRBJ1-1; D is ambiguous. Deletions cut 0 bases from V and 4 bases from J, with 13 bases between. CDR3 length: 15 residues. CDR1 and CDR2 (germline): SGHRS, YFSETQ. The CDR3 DNA sequence: TGCGCCAGCAGCTTGGACGGGATCCCCCCCACTGAAGCTTTCCTT. Translation gives CASSLDGIPPTEAFL.

This clone was seen once. V gene TRBV7-7 combines with J gene TRBJ2-5, with 11 bases matching TRBD2. Germline-derived CDR1 and CDR2 are SSHAT and FNYEAQ (reference sequence). V lost 5 bases, J lost 2 bases, and 4 bases stayed unmatched. This CDR3 contains 15 residues. The CDR3: CASSRLAGGQETQYF. In DNA, the CDR3 is TGTGCCAGCAGCCGGCTAGCGGGGGGTCAAGAGACCCAGTACTTC.

Concerning this clone: At one boundary the junction diverges from the germline segment, which might be a read error. Other DNA sequences in the same sample also yield this CDR3. V and J are TRBV6-5 and TRBJ2-2; maybe TRBD2 (7 bases). Per germline, CDR1 MNHEY and CDR2 SVGAGI. The CDR3 consists of 12 residues. CDR3: CATSTGGGELFF. DNA for the CDR3: TGTGCCACCTCTACGGGGGGCGGGGAACTGTTTTTT.

The rearrangement joins TRBV6-1 to TRBJ2-5, with D tentatively TRBD1 (5 bases). The V end was cut by 1 base, the J end by 5 bases, with 17 bases between. Germline V gene sequence: CDR1 MNHNS, CDR2 SASEGT. The CDR3 runs 16 residues. CDR3 in DNA: TGTGCCAGCAGTGAAGAAGCCAGGGCTTTTAGGGAGACCCAGTACTTC. It translates to CASSEEARAFRETQYF.